Following are 18 T cell receptor beta chains from one sample sequenced in a study of graft-versus-host responses after intestinal transplantation. The protocol was immunoSEQ multiplex PCR, while the TCRdb copy is restricted to in-frame clones and leaves out a portion. The sample consists of 60,000 to 80,000 clones, about 90% of them appearing once. These TCRs' antigens remain unknown. The sequences come from unstimulated CD8+ T cells sorted from spleen or lymph node cells, collected before intestinal transplant. All receptors come from a human donor who received an intestinal transplant.

This clone came up a few times. The CDR3 loop is CASSLGQSVEQYF. For the CDR3, the DNA is TGTGCCAGCAGTTTAGGGCAGTCCGTGGAGCAGTACTTC. The chain is built from TRBV27 and TRBJ2-7; no clear D. Trimming removed 2 bases at V and 7 bases at J, with 12 bases between. The V gene's germline CDR1 is MNHEY and CDR2 SMNVEV (reference sequence). The CDR3 runs to 13 residues.

This clone is a singleton in its sample. J is TRBJ2-5 and V is TRBV4-1, with TRBD2 matching over 7 bases. This CDR3 spans 14 amino acids. The germline gives CDR1 MGHRA, CDR2 YSYEKL. V shed 5 bases and J 5 bases; nucleotides not matched to a gene: 8. The CDR3 DNA follows: TGCGCCAGCAGCGAGGAACCCGGGGGGGAGACCCAGTACTTC. This translates into CASSEEPGGETQYF.

This chain connects TRBV9 to TRBJ2-6; 7 positions match TRBD1. This CDR3 has 17 amino acids. Germline CDR1 SGDLS, CDR2 YYNGEE. Unmatched junction bases numbered 4, after V lost 1 base and J lost 0 bases. CDR3 residues: CASSVTGASSGANVLTF. The DNA of the CDR3 is TGTGCCAGCAGCGTAACAGGGGCGAGCTCTGGGGCCAACGTCCTGACTTTC.

This chain links TRBV11-2 with TRBJ1-6, with 7 positions matching TRBD1. Germline loops: CDR1 SGHAT, CDR2 FQNNGV. The CDR3 extends over 13 amino acids. V lost 8 bases and J lost 7; bases outside the gene matches: 5. DNA of the CDR3: TGTGCCAGCGGGGACAGTCGCAATTCACCCCTCCACTTT. As protein: CASGDSRNSPLHF.

J is TRBJ2-3 and V is TRBV11-2, with a weak D call TRBD1 (5 bases). CDR1 is SGHAT, CDR2 FQNNGV, per germline. The length of the CDR3 is 16 residues. V lost 1 base, J lost 2 bases, and 13 bases lay in between. DNA for the CDR3: TGTGCCAGCAGCTTAGGGGTCAGGGTCGACACAGATACGCAGTATTTT. Translated, it gives CASSLGVRVDTDTQYF.

This rearrangement joins TRBV18 to TRBJ2-1; the D is unclear. The germline V gene has CDR1 KGHSH and CDR2 LQKENI. CDR3 length equals 11 residues. V dropped 3 bases and J dropped 7 bases, with 4 bases sitting between them. The CDR3 sequence: CASSPGNEQFF. The CDR3 DNA is TGTGCCAGCTCACCCGGGAATGAGCAGTTCTTC.

The chain is built from TRBV13 and TRBJ2-5; D call uncertain. The CDR3 extends over 14 amino acids. V dropped 3 bases and J dropped 2 bases, with 10 bases sitting between them. The germline V gene encodes CDR1 PRHDT and CDR2 FYEKMQ (reference sequence). CDR3 amino acids: CASSFFGRQETQYF. As DNA, the CDR3 is TGTGCCAGCAGCTTTTTTGGCAGGCAAGAGACCCAGTACTTC.

The V and J genes are TRBV2 and TRBJ2-3, with 12 bases that match TRBD2. The CDR3 loop spans 16 amino acids. With 5 bases clipped from V and 2 bases from J, the junction kept 5 bases outside the gene matches. Germline V gene data show CDR1 as SNHLY and CDR2 as FYNNEI. This CDR3 reads CASSPWTSGATDTQYF. The CDR3 nucleotides are TGTGCCAGCAGTCCATGGACTAGCGGGGCCACAGATACGCAGTATTTT.

This chain uses TRBV6-5 with TRBJ1-1; D perhaps matches TRBD1 (6 bases). This CDR3 region has 13 residues. Trimming took off 6 bases at V and 7 bases at J, with 15 bases between the two ends. Germline V gene lookup returns CDR1 MNHEY and CDR2 SVGAGI. The CDR3 region has the DNA TGTGCCAGCAGCCCGGACAGCTTCGGTGAAGCTTTCTTT. This encodes CASSPDSFGEAFF.

This clone was counted a single time. The chain's CDR3 is CASSQEGLAGSDTQYF. In DNA, the CDR3 is TGCGCCAGCAGCCAAGAAGGACTAGCCGGCTCAGATACGCAGTATTTT. The rearrangement uses TRBV4-1 and TRBJ2-3, with TRBD2 matching over 8 bases. J was trimmed by 4 bases and V by 0 bases; bases with no gene match: 6. This CDR3 has 16 amino acids. CDR1 MGHRA and CDR2 YSYEKL come from the germline V gene.

The genes are TRBV7-9 and TRBJ1-6; TRBD1 aligns across 7 bases. Per the germline V gene, CDR1 is SEHNR and CDR2 is FQNEAQ (reference sequence). This CDR3 comprises 15 residues. With V trimmed by 5 bases and J by 10 bases, 11 bases remained unmatched. The chain's CDR3 is CASSPRQGVGSPLHF. The CDR3 region has the DNA TGTGCCAGCAGCCCTAGACAGGGAGTAGGATCACCCCTCCACTTT.

The chain is built from TRBV5-1 and TRBJ2-5; a weak D match, TRBD2 (7 bases). The germline CDR1 and CDR2 sequences are SGHRS and YFSETQ. V lost 0 bases and J 1 base, leaving 10 bases between the germline ends. The CDR3 has 15 amino acids. CDR3 bases: TGCGCCAGCAGCTTGGTTAGGGGGGGCCAAGAGACCCAGTACTTC. Protein sequence: CASSLVRGGQETQYF.

This clone was counted only a few times. CDR3 DNA sequence: TGTGCCAGCAGCTTAGCGAGCAGGGGGACGCAGTATTTT. Protein product: CASSLASRGTQYF. The chain is built from TRBV7-6 and TRBJ2-3, with TRBD1 matching over 7 bases. V gave up 0 bases and J gave up 9 bases; unmatched junction bases: 3. The CDR3 loop spans 13 amino acids. Germline V gene lookup returns CDR1 SGHVS and CDR2 FNYEAQ.

The gene calls are TRBV2 and TRBJ2-7, with TRBD2 as a possible D gene (5 bases). This CDR3 comprises 14 residues. Germline values: CDR1 SNHLY, CDR2 FYNNEI. V lost 0 bases to trimming and J lost 2 bases, with 8 bases between them. DNA of the CDR3: TGTGCCAGCAGTGAAGCCGGGATCCCCTACGAGCAGTACTTC. Protein product: CASSEAGIPYEQYF.

The gene calls are TRBV11-2 and TRBJ1-6; D gene ambiguous. The germline V gene encodes CDR1 SGHAT and CDR2 FQNNGV. Trimming pared 1 base from V and 5 bases from J, leaving 18 bases between. The CDR3 is made up of 18 amino acids. CDR3 protein: CASSLGVGRPTNNSPLHF. The CDR3 DNA is TGTGCCAGCAGCTTAGGGGTGGGCAGGCCCACAAATAATTCACCCCTCCACTTT.

The chain joins TRBV6-1 to TRBJ2-7, with D possibly matching TRBD1 (5 bases). Germline lookup yields CDR1 MNHNS and CDR2 SASEGT. Between the trimmed V and J ends, which lost 3 bases and 0 bases, there was a span of 12 bases. The CDR3 extends over 15 amino acids. The CDR3 coding sequence is TGTGCCAGCAGTGAGGGGCAAGGGATCTCCTACGAGCAGTACTTC. Residues: CASSEGQGISYEQYF.

This clone was picked up one time. The chain recombines TRBV19 with TRBJ1-2, with D perhaps matching TRBD1 (6 bases). The CDR3 has 11 residues. Germline-derived CDR1 and CDR2 are LNHDA and SQIVND (reference sequence). The ends were cut back, 10 bases at V and 4 bases at J, with 10 bases in the middle. CDR3 DNA sequence: TGTGCCACCGAGGACAGCTATGGCTACACCTTC. Translated: CATEDSYGYTF.

The J gene is TRBJ1-2, the V gene TRBV9, with TRBD1 as a possible D gene (5 bases). Trimming removed 4 bases at V and 1 base at J, with 14 bases between. The length of the CDR3 is 15 residues. The germline CDR1 and CDR2 sequences are SGDLS and YYNGEE. The CDR3 region has the DNA TGTGCCAGCAGCCCTTTCGGGACTGATAACTATGGCTACACCTTC. Translation gives CASSPFGTDNYGYTF.